This TCR beta chain was recorded in a study of cytomegalovirus exposure and HLA in healthy donors. As for this clone: Antigen: not known.

The PCR made use of 60 Vbeta and 13 Jbeta primers. Libraries were prepared by immunoSEQ multiplex PCR; TCRdb keeps only in-frame clonotypes and omits some of them. The table includes about 31,000 clones, around nine tenths detected once. Study findings and constraints: An analysis done earlier found most TCR beta V segments productive about 90% or about 30% of the time. Rare sequences made up most TCRs, while some public TCRs were found in many donors.

The CDR3 totals 15 residues. CDR1 is LNHDA, CDR2 SQIVND, per germline (reference sequence). V was pared by 5 bases and J by 7 bases, with 17 bases between. The chain carries TRBV19 and TRBJ1-4, with a possible D match to TRBD1 (5 bases). Sequences were obtained from PBMCs. The TCR originated in a boy younger than 18 in good health and CMV-seronegative. Here the CDR3 DNA reads TGTGCCAGTAGTTTCCAGGGCAGGGCCCCTGAAAAACTGTTTTTT. This codes for CASSFQGRAPEKLFF.